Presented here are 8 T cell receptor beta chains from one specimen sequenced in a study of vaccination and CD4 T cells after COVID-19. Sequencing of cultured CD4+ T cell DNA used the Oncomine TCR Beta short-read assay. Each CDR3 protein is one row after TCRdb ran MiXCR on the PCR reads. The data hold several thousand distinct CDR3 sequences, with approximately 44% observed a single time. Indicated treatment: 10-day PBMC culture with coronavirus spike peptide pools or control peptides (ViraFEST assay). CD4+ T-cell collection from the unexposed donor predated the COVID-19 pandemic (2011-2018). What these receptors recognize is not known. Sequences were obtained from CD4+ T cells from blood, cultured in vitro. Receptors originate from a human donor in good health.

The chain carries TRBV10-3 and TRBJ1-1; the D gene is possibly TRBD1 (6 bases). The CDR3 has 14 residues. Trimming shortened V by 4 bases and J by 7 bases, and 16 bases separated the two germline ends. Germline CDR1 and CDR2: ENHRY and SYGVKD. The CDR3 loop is CAISADSSGFEAFF. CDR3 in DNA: TGTGCCATCAGTGCGGACAGCTCGGGGTTTGAAGCTTTCTTT.

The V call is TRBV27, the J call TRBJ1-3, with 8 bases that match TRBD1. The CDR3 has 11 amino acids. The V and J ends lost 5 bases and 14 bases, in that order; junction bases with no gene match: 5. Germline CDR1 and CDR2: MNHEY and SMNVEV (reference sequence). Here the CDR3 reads CASSPGTGLYF. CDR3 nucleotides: TGTGCCAGCAGTCCAGGGACAGGTTTATATTTT.

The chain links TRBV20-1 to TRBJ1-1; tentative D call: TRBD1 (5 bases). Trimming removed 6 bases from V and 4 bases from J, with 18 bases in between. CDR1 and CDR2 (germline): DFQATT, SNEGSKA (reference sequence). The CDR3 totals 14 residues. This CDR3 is CSARDRLVSTEAFF. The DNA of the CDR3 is TGCAGTGCACGGGACCGATTGGTTTCCACTGAAGCTTTCTTT.

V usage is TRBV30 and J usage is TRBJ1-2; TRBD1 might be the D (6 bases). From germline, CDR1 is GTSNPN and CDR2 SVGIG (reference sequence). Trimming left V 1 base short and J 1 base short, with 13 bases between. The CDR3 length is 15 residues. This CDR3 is CAWSGTADYNYGYTF. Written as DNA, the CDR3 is TGTGCCTGGAGTGGGACAGCCGATTATAACTATGGCTACACCTTC.

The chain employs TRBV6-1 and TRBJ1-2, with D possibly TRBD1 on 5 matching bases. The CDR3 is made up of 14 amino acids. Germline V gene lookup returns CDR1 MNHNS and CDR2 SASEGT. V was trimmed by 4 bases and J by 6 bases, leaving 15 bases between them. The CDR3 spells CASSGTGTSNGYTF. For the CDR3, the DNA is TGTGCCAGCAGTGGGACCGGGACTTCAAATGGCTACACCTTC.

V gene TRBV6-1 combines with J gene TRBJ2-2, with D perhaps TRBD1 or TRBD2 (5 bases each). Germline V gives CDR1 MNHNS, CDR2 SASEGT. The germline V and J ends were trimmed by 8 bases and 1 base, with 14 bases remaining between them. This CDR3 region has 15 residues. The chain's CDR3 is CASFEAGRNTGELFF. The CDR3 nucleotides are TGTGCCAGCTTCGAGGCAGGGAGGAACACCGGGGAGCTGTTTTTT.

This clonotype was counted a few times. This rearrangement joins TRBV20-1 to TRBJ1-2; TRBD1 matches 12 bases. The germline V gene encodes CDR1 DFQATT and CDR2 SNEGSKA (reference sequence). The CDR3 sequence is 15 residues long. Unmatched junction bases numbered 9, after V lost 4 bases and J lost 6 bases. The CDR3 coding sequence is TGCAGTGCTACGAACCCCGGGACAGGGGGCAATGGCTACACCTTC. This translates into CSATNPGTGGNGYTF.

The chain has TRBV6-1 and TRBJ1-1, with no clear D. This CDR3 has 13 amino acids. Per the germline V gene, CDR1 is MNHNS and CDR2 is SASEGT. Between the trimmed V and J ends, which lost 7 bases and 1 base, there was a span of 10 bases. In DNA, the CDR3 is TGTGCCAGCACCGCAACAGAGAACACTGAAGCTTTCTTT. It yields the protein CASTATENTEAFF.